This T cell receptor beta chain was identified during a study of chemoradiotherapy in HPV16-positive cancers. CDR1 and CDR2 from the germline V gene are SNHLY and FYNNEI. The CDR3 runs to 14 residues. V lost 5 bases to trimming and J lost 3 bases, with 14 bases between them. Profiling relied on immunoSEQ multiplex PCR, and the TCRdb table lists in-frame clones only, not all of them. In the table there are approximately 9,400 clones, roughly nine tenths of which are singletons. The receptor comes from a human donor with HPV-associated anogenital cancer. The sample in question was blood, obtained from a patient who underwent chemoradiotherapy. The rearrangement joins TRBV2 to TRBJ2-7; no reliable D call. The CDR3 is CASSSRASYYEQYF. As DNA, the CDR3 is TGTGCCAGCAGTTCTCGGGCCTCATACTACGAGCAGTACTTC.